This record concerns one TCR beta chain sequence. TCRdb's table, derived via immunoSEQ multiplex PCR, lists solely in-frame clones and lacks some. The sample holds hundreds of thousands of clones, 75% to 95% seen once. The sample belongs to a study of control samples from healthy donors and cancer patients. This clonotype was sampled from a man aged 35 to 55 with head and neck cancer. Sequencing used PBMCs.

CDR3 nucleotides: TGTGCCAGTAGTAGGAGTTTCGTCGACGCGGGGGGTGGTCAGCCCCAGCATTTT. Translated: CASSRSFVDAGGGQPQHF. J is TRBJ1-5 and V is TRBV19; maybe TRBD1 (5 bases). Germline V CDR1 and CDR2: LNHDA, SQIVND (reference sequence). The CDR3 consists of 18 residues. With 4 bases removed from V and 6 bases from J, the gap between germline ends came to 25 bases.